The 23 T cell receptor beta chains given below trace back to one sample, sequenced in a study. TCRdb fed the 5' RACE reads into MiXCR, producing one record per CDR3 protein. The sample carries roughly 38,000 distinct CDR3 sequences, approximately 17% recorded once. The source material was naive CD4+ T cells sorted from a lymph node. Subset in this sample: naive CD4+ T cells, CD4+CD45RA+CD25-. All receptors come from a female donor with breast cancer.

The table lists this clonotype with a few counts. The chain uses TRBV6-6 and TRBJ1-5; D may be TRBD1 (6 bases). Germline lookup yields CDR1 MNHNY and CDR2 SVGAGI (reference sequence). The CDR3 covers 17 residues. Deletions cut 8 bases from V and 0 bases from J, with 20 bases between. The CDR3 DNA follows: TGTGCCAGCCAGCCCCGGGACACACAAGTTAGCAATCAGCCCCAGCATTTT. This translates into CASQPRDTQVSNQPQHF.

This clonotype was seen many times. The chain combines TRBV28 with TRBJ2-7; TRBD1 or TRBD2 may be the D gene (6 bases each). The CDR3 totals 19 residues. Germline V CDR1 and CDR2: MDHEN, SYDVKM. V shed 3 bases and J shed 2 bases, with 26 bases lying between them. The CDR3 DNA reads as TGTGCCAGCAGTTTCCGATCCGGGGGCTCCACCCCGCAGGCCTACGAGCAGTACTTC. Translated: CASSFRSGGSTPQAYEQYF.

The CDR3 spells CASSFFGAPNEQYF. The CDR3 DNA is TGCGCCAGCAGCTTTTTCGGGGCCCCGAACGAGCAGTACTTC. V usage is TRBV5-1 and J usage is TRBJ2-7; D assignment may be TRBD1 or TRBD2 (5 bases each). CDR3 length equals 14 residues. V lost 2 bases to trimming and J lost 5 bases, with 14 bases between them. Germline-derived CDR1 and CDR2 are SGHRS and YFSETQ.

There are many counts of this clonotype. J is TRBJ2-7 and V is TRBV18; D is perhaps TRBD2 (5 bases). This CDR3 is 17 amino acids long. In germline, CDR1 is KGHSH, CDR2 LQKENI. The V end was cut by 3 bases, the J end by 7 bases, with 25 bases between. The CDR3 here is CASSPTSGAASLGEQYF. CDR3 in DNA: TGTGCCAGCTCACCGACCTCCGGAGCGGCTTCCCTCGGAGAGCAGTACTTC. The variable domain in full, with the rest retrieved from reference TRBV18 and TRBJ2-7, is NAGVMQNPRHLVRRRGQEARLRCSPMKGHSHVYWYRQLPEEGLKFMVYLQKENIIDESGMPKERFSAEFPKEGPSILRIQQVVRGDSAAYFCASSPTSGAASLGEQYFGPGTRLTVT.

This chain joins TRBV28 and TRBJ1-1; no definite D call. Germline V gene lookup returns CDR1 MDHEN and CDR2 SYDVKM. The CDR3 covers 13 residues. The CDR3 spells CGATGNYDTEAFF. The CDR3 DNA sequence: TGTGGCGCGACCGGGAATTACGACACTGAAGCTTTCTTT.

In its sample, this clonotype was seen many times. The CDR3 here is CASSSGRPPYGYTF. The CDR3 DNA reads TGTGCCAGCAGCTCAGGGCGGCCCCCCTATGGCTACACCTTC. The J gene is TRBJ1-2, the V gene TRBV7-9; perhaps TRBD1 as D (5 bases). The CDR3 is made up of 14 amino acids. Germline CDR1 SEHNR, CDR2 FQNEAQ (reference sequence). Trimming cost V 4 bases and J 4 bases, with 13 bases left between them.

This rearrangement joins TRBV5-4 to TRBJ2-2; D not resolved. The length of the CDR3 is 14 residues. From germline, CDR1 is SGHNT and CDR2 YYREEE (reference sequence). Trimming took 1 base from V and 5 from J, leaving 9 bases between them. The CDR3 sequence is CASSLYSKTGELFF. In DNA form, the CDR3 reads TGTGCCAGCAGCTTGTACAGCAAGACCGGGGAGCTGTTTTTT.

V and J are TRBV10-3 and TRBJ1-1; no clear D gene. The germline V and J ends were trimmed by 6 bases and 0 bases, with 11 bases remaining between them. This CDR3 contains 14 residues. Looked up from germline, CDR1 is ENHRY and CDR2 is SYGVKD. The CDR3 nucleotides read TGTGCCATCAGCCGGGAAGTCCTGAACACTGAAGCTTTCTTT. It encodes CAISREVLNTEAFF.

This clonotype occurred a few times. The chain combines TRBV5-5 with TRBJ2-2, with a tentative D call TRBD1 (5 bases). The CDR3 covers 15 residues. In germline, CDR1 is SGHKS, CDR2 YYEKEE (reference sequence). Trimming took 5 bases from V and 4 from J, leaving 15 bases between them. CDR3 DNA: TGTGCCAGCAGAATTGAGTCCAGGGCCACCGGGGAGCTGTTTTTT. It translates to CASRIESRATGELFF.

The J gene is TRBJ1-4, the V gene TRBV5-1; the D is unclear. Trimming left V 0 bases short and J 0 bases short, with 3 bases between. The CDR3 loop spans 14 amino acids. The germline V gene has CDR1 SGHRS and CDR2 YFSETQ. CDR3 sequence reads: CASSLGTTNEKLFF. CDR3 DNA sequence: TGCGCCAGCAGCTTGGGAACAACTAATGAAAAACTGTTTTTT.

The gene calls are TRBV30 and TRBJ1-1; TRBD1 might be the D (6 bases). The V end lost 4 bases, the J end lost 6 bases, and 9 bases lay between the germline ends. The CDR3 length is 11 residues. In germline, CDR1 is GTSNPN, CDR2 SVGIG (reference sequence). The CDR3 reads CAWTNRAEAFF. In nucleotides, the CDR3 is TGTGCCTGGACAAACAGGGCTGAAGCTTTCTTT.

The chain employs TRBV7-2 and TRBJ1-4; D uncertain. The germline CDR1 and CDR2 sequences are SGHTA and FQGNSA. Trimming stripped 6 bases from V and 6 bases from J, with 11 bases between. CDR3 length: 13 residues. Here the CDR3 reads CASRFFDDEKLFF. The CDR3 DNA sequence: TGTGCCAGCAGATTTTTTGATGATGAAAAACTGTTTTTT.

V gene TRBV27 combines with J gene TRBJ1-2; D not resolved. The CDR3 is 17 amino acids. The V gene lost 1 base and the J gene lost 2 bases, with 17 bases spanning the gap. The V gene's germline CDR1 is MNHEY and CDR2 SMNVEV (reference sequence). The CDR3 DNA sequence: TGTGCCAGCAGTTTATATGCGGGAAGAAGCTTCAACTATGGCTACACCTTC. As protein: CASSLYAGRSFNYGYTF.

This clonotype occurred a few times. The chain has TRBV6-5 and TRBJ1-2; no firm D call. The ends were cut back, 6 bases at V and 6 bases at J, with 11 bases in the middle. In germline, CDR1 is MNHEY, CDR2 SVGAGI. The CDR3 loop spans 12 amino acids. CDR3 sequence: CASRREGHGYTF. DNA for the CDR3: TGTGCCAGCAGGAGAGAGGGCCATGGCTACACCTTC.

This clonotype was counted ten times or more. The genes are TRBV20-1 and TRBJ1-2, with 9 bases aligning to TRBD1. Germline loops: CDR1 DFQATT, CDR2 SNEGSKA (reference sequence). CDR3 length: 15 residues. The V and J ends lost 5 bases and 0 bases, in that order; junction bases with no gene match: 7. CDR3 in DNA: TGCAGTGCTGTCACACAGGGGGCTTCTAACTATGGCTACACCTTC. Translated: CSAVTQGASNYGYTF.

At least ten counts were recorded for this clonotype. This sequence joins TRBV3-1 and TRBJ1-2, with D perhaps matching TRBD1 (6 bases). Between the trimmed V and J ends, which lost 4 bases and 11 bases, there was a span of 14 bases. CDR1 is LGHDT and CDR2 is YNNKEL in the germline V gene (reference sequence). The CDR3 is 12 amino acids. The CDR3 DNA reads TGTGCCAGCAGCCTCAAACAGGGACGTTACACCTTC. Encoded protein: CASSLKQGRYTF.

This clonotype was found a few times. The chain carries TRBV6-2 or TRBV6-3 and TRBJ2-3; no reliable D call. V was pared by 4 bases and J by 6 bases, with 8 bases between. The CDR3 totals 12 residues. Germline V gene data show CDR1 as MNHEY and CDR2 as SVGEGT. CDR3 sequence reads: CASSLTKDTQYF. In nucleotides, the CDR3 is TGTGCCAGCAGTTTGACCAAGGATACGCAGTATTTT.

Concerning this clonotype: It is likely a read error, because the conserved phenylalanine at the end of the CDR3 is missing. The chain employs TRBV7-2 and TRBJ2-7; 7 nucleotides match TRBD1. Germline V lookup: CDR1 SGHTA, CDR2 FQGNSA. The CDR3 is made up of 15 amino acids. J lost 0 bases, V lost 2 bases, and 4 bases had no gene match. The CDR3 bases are TGTGCCAGCAGCTTACAGACAGGGATCTCCTACGAGCAGTACCTC. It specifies CASSLQTGISYEQYL.

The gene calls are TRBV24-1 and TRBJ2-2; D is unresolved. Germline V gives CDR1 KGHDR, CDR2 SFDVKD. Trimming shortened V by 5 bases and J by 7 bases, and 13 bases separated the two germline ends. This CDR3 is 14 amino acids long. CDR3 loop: CATSGRALNGELFF. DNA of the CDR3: TGTGCCACCAGTGGAAGGGCCCTCAACGGGGAGCTGTTTTTT.

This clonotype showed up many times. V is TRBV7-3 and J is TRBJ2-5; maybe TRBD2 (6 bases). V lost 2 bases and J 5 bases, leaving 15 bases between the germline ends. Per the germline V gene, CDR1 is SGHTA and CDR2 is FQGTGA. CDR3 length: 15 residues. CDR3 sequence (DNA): TGTGCCAGCAGCTTAGGTGGGAAGGAGGGGGAGACCCAGTACTTC. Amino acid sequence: CASSLGGKEGETQYF.

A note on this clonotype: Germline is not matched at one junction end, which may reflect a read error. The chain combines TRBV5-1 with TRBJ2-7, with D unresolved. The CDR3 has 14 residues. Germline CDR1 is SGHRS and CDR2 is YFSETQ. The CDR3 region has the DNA TGCGCCAGCAGCCCGGGCCTCCCAGGCGACGAGCAGCACTTC. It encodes CASSPGLPGDEQHF.

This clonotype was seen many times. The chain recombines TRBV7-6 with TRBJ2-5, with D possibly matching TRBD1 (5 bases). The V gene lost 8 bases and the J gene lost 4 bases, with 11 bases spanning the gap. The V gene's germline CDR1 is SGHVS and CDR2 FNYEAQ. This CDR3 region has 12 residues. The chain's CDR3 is CASGLGAETQYF. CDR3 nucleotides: TGTGCCAGCGGGCTAGGGGCAGAGACCCAGTACTTC.

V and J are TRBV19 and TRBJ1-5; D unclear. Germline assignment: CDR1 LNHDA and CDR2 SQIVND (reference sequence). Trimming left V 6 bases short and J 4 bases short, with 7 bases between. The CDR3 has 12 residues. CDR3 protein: CASRVGNQPQHF. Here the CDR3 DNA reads TGTGCCAGTAGGGTAGGGAATCAGCCCCAGCATTTT.